This T cell receptor beta chain was captured by sequencing in a study of blood T cell repertoires in COVID-19. The data were produced by immunoSEQ multiplex PCR, yet TCRdb's version contains in-frame clones alone and is incomplete. The profile shows about 150,000 clones, roughly 80% of them singletons. The CDR3 runs to 15 residues. Germline V gene data show CDR1 as LNHDA and CDR2 as SQIVND (reference sequence). The V and J ends lost 5 bases and 2 bases respectively, with 15 bases between them. Each participant's cohort was designated according to participant-reported clinical history. This TCR came from a man aged 45 to 65 who had recovered from COVID-19. Sequencing used PBMCs or T cells enriched from blood (not recorded which). J is TRBJ1-2 and V is TRBV19, with a tentative D call TRBD1 (6 bases). The CDR3 reads CASSPYPGTNYGYTF. The CDR3 DNA sequence: TGTGCCAGTAGTCCCTATCCGGGGACAAACTATGGCTACACCTTC.